This entry concerns a single T cell receptor (beta chain). Brentuximab vedotin exposure varied among the patients, all of whom had relapsed after autologous stem cell transplantation. CDR3 length equals 11 residues. In germline, CDR1 is SQVTM, CDR2 ANQGSEA. V shed 6 bases and J shed 0 bases, with 6 bases lying between them. The sample comes from a study of PD-1 blockade in classical Hodgkin lymphoma. Data came from immunoSEQ multiplex PCR; TCRdb stores just in-frame clones and leaves some out. The sample holds 50,000 to 75,000 clones, more than 70% seen once. This specimen consisted of peripheral blood mononuclear cells (PBMCs), obtained at baseline. The sequence derives from a human donor with classical Hodgkin lymphoma. The genes are TRBV29-1 and TRBJ2-7; no firm D call. CDR3 loop: CSVLSSYEQYF. The CDR3 nucleotides are TGCAGCGTGCTGTCCTCCTACGAGCAGTACTTC.